This T cell receptor (beta chain) was sequenced in a study of blood T cell repertoires in COVID-19. Across the whole study: COVID-19 samples, acute and convalescent, were from the United States, Italy and Spain. The analysed material was cDNA or gDNA that came from T cells, B-cell-depleted T cells, or PBMCs.

Source study methods: Amplification from reference gene primers served as the basis for estimated nucleated cell counts. This table comes from immunoSEQ multiplex PCR, and its TCRdb copy is limited to in-frame clones, with some not included. V and J calls and clone size are those listed in that table; D and trimming were worked out from the DNA. The table includes a few hundred thousand clones, around 90% detected once. Followed longitudinally, the Seattle patients had been enrolled during active infection. The receptor's source is a woman aged 55-70 years with COVID-19, enrolled during active disease. The source material was peripheral blood.

The CDR3 coding sequence is TGTGCCAGTAGTCAAATGACAGGGGGCCTCACTGAAGCTTTCTTT. Amino acids: CASSQMTGGLTEAFF. V usage is TRBV19 and J usage is TRBJ1-1, with 10 bases matching TRBD1. This CDR3 is built from 15 residues. The V segment lost 5 bases and the J segment 4 bases; nucleotides outside the gene matches: 7. Germline loops: CDR1 LNHDA, CDR2 SQIVND (reference sequence).